This T cell receptor beta chain was documented in a study of blood T cell repertoires in COVID-19. Study-wide context: Material from acute and convalescent COVID-19 was sourced from the United States, Italy and Spain. PBMCs, B-cell-depleted T cells, or T cells provided the cDNA or gDNA that made up the material.

In the authors' workflow: By means of reference gene primer amplification, nucleated cell counts were estimated. Some clones are missing from TCRdb's copy, which holds only in-frame ones; the method was immunoSEQ multiplex PCR. V and J calls and clone size are those listed in that table; D and trimming were worked out from the DNA. The sample yields 83,000 or so clones, 75% to 85% seen once. This CDR3 is built from 17 residues. The V and J ends lost 2 bases and 1 base, in that order; junction bases with no gene match: 5. Germline-derived CDR1 and CDR2 are SEHNR and FQNEAQ (reference sequence). V and J are TRBV7-9 and TRBJ1-6, with 7 bases fitting TRBD1. The sequenced sample was peripheral blood. This sequence was found in a woman older than 75 with acute or convalescent COVID-19. CDR3: CASSLMSGGSYNSPLHF. In DNA, the CDR3 is TGTGCCAGCAGCTTAATGTCAGGGGGATCCTATAATTCACCCCTCCACTTT. The whole variable domain, filled in from reference TRBV7-9 and TRBJ1-6, reads DTGVSQNPRHKITKRGQNVTFRCDPISEHNRLYWYRQTLGQGPEFLTYFQNEAQLEKSRLLSDRFSAERPKGSFSTLEIQRTEQGDSAMYLCASSLMSGGSYNSPLHFGNGTRLTVT.